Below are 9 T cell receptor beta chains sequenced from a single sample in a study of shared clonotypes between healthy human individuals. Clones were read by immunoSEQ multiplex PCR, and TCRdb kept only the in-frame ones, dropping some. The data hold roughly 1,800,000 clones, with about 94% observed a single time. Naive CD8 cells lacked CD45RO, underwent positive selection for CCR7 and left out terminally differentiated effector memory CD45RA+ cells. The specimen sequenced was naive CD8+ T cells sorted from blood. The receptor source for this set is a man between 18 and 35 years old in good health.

The CDR3 DNA follows: TGTGCCAGCTGCCTCAGGGAAAGTGTATACGAGCAGTACTTC. This codes for CASCLRESVYEQYF. This rearrangement joins TRBV13 to TRBJ2-7; tentative D call: TRBD1 (5 bases). The CDR3 length is 14 residues. V gave up 8 bases and J gave up 4 bases, with 18 bases separating them. Germline CDR1 PRHDT, CDR2 FYEKMQ (reference sequence).

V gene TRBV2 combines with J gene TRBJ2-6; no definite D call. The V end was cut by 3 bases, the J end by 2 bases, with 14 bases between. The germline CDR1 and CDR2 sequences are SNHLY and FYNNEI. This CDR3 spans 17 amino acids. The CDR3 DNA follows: TGTGCCAGCAGTGATTATGTCGTTGGAACTGGGGCCAACGTCCTGACTTTC. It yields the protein CASSDYVVGTGANVLTF.

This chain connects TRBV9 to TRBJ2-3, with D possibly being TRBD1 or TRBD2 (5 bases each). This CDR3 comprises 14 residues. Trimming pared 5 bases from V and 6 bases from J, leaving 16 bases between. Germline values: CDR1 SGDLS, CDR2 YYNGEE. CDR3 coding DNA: TGTGCCAGCAGTGACAGCGGAGGATCGGATACGCAGTATTTT. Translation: CASSDSGGSDTQYF.

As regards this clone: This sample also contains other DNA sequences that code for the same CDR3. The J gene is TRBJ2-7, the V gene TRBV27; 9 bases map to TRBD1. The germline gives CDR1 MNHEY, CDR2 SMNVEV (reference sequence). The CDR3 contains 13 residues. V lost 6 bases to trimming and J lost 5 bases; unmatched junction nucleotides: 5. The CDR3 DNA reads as TGTGCCAGCAGCCCTGACAGGGGGAACGAGCAGTACTTC. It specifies CASSPDRGNEQYF.

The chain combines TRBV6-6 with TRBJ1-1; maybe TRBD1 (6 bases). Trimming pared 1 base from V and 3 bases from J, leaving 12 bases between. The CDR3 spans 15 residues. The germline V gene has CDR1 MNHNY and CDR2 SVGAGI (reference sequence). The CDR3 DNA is TGTGCCAGCAGTTACTACAGGGCAGGCGACACTGAAGCTTTCTTT. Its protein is CASSYYRAGDTEAFF.

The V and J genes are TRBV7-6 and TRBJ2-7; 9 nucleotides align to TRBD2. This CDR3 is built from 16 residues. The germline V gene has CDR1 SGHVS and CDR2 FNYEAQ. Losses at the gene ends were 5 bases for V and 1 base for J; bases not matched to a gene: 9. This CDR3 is CASSPFSGLASYEQYF. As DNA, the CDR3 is TGTGCCAGCAGCCCGTTTTCGGGACTAGCTTCCTACGAGCAGTACTTC.

CDR3 bases: TGTGCCAGCAGTTTTCGTAGCTCCTACAATGAGCAGTTCTTC. Translated, it gives CASSFRSSYNEQFF. The chain uses TRBV28 and TRBJ2-1, with no clear D. Deletions cut 3 bases from V and 0 bases from J, with 6 bases between. The CDR3 extends over 14 amino acids. The V gene's germline CDR1 is MDHEN and CDR2 SYDVKM. The complete variable domain, with remaining parts taken from reference TRBV28 and TRBJ2-1, reads DVKVTQSSRYLVKRTGEKVFLECVQDMDHENMFWYRQDPGLGLRLIYFSYDVKMKEKGDIPEGYSVSREKKERFSLILESASTNQTSMYLCASSFRSSYNEQFFGPGTRLTVL.

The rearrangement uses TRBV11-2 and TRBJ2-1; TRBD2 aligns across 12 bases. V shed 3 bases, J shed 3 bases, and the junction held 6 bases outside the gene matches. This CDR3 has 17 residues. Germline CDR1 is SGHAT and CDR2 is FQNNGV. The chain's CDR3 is CASSFLLAGGLYNEQFF. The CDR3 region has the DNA TGTGCCAGCAGCTTCTTACTAGCGGGAGGCCTCTACAATGAGCAGTTCTTC.

CDR3: CASSTATGTGETQYF. The CDR3 DNA follows: TGTGCCAGCAGCACCGCCACCGGGACCGGGGAGACCCAGTACTTC. The V call is TRBV9, the J call TRBJ2-5; perhaps D is TRBD1 or TRBD2 (5 bases each). The V gene lost 4 bases and the J gene lost 5 bases, with 18 bases spanning the gap. The germline gives CDR1 SGDLS, CDR2 YYNGEE. CDR3 length: 15 amino acids.